This TCR beta chain was recorded in a study of identical twins. The table lists this clonotype with many counts. As yet, its antigen is unknown. Notes on the study in general: Reduced insertions were recorded for abundant cord blood beta clonotypes, with no such pattern in memory repertoires.

TCRdb re-analysed the 5' RACE reads in MiXCR, keeping a single row per CDR3 protein. The sample yields some 760,000 distinct CDR3 sequences, 15% to 20% seen once. These data are also associated with another study on T cells expressing NK-cell markers. Per that paper: In sorted CD3+CD56+NKG2C+, CD3+CD56+NKG2C- and CD3+CD56-NKG2C+ T cells, TCR beta repertoires were obtained. An anti-gamma-delta TCR antibody confined sorting to alpha-beta TCR T cells across several of the experiments.

The sample consisted of PBMCs. The receptor comes from a woman in her late teens or twenties in good health.

CDR3 sequence reads: CASGGSGMEQFF. The CDR3 DNA sequence: TGTGCCAGCGGGGGTAGCGGGATGGAGCAGTTCTTC. The V call is TRBV18, the J call TRBJ2-1, with TRBD2 identical over 8 bases. Germline V gene lookup returns CDR1 KGHSH and CDR2 LQKENI. The CDR3 contains 12 residues. V lost 8 bases to trimming and J lost 10 bases; unmatched junction nucleotides: 7.